This TCR beta chain was profiled in a study of Graves' ophthalmopathy and Graves' hyperthyroidism. Broader study findings: Most expanded clonotypes from thyroid (those above 0.001 frequency) were also found in blood.

Cases classed as stable hyperthyroidism had no ophthalmopathy within 18 months of follow-up. Per the germline V gene, CDR1 is MDHEN and CDR2 is SYDVKM. CDR3 size: 16 residues. The ends lost 6 bases at V and 9 bases at J; junction bases unmatched: 12. Comments on this clonotype: Its specificity is unknown.

TCR beta CDR3 regions were amplified from RNA transcripts. Investigators did first-round RT-PCR with HTBI primers, then second-round multiplex PCR. TCRdb reprocessed the multiplex PCR reads with MiXCR, giving one entry per CDR3 protein. The data hold some 25,000 distinct CDR3 sequences, with 48% observed a single time. Sequencing was performed on peripheral blood. This TCR was sampled from an adult woman with stable Graves' hyperthyroidism. The genes are TRBV28 and TRBJ1-6; the match to TRBD1 covers 9 bases. This CDR3 is CASRKGQGIGSSPLHF. In DNA form, the CDR3 reads TGTGCCAGCAGAAAGGGACAGGGAATTGGAAGTTCACCCCTCCACTTT.